This TCR beta chain comes out of a study of blood T cell repertoires in COVID-19. Study information: From the United States, Italy and Spain came samples of acute and convalescent COVID-19. Sample material is recorded as cDNA or gDNA derived from T cells, B-cell-depleted T cells, or PBMCs.

In the study's own analysis: Nucleated cell number was recorded as an estimate derived from reference gene primer amplification. Using immunoSEQ multiplex PCR, the repertoire was profiled, and TCRdb retains in-frame clones only, with some absent. V and J calls plus clone size are reproduced from that table; the DNA served to infer D and trimming. The sample contains 110,000 or so clones, about 88% of which appear only once. Trimming pared 2 bases from V and 4 bases from J, leaving 6 bases between. Germline V gene lookup returns CDR1 MNHEY and CDR2 SVGEGT. The CDR3 contains 13 residues. The sequence came from a woman between 70 and 85 years old who had recovered from COVID-19. The sample was peripheral blood. The chain joins TRBV6-2 or TRBV6-3 to TRBJ1-3, with D unclear. The CDR3: CASSYKPGNTIYF. The CDR3 DNA follows: TGTGCCAGCAGTTACAAGCCCGGAAACACCATATATTTT.